The entry that follows covers one TCR beta chain sequence. Its target is unknown. The data are from a study of T cell responses to AZD1222 COVID-19 vaccine. CDR3 size: 14 residues. Germline CDR1 reads LNHDA; CDR2 reads SQIVND (reference sequence). With V trimmed by 5 bases and J by 6 bases, 7 bases remained unmatched. Study findings and constraints: Spike-specific TCR breadth and depth went up after people got two AZD1222 doses. Close to half of all spike-specific TCRs reportedly target regions of the variants that are unmutated. Possibly, clonal diversity was underestimated; donors were largely white British and included more females.

Pooled samples include second doses given at about 4 or 12 weeks. Sequenced by immunoSEQ multiplex PCR; TCRdb stores in-frame clones only, minus some. The top ten clones hold approximately 3.9% of a sample with 130,000 to 150,000 clones, 91% of them seen once. This chain connects TRBV19 to TRBJ2-7, with 10 bases that match TRBD1. The TCR sequence derives from an adult who received the AZD1222 COVID-19 vaccine. This specimen was peripheral blood, taken 28 days after the second AZD1222 dose. The CDR3 DNA sequence: TGTGCCAGTAGTCCCCCGGGACAGGGGTCCGAGCAGTACTTC. Protein sequence: CASSPPGQGSEQYF.